Below are 20 T cell receptor beta chains sequenced from a single sample in a study of OX40 agonist ivuxolimab in advanced cancers. Assay used: immunoSEQ multiplex PCR; TCRdb lists only in-frame clones, some missing. Of about 9,500 clones listed, roughly 67% are singletons. The material sequenced was CD4+ or CD8+ T cells sorted from blood, taken in a trial of the OX40 agonist ivuxolimab. These receptors originate from an adult with an advanced solid tumor such as melanoma, head and neck, liver or kidney cancer.

The chain uses TRBV6-1 and TRBJ2-2; D possibly corresponds to TRBD2 (6 bases). The germline V gene encodes CDR1 MNHNS and CDR2 SASEGT. Trimming took 4 bases from V and 3 from J, leaving 9 bases between them. The CDR3 is made up of 14 amino acids. Here the CDR3 reads CASSAGLDTGELFF. The CDR3 DNA sequence: TGTGCCAGCAGTGCGGGACTCGACACCGGGGAGCTGTTTTTT.

The chain carries TRBV5-4 and TRBJ2-3; D uncertain. V lost 1 base, J lost 7 bases, and 16 bases lay in between. Germline V CDR1 and CDR2: SGHNT, YYREEE (reference sequence). The CDR3 totals 15 residues. CDR3 in amino acids: CASSLSLGRRNTQYF. Written as DNA, the CDR3 is TGTGCCAGCAGCTTGTCGTTGGGTCGGCGGAATACGCAGTATTTT. The full variable domain, in which reference TRBV5-4 and TRBJ2-3 provide the parts outside the CDR3, is ETGVTQSPTHLIKTRGQQVTLRCSSQSGHNTVSWYQQALGQGPQFIFQYYREEENGRGNFPPRFSGLQFPNYSSELNVNALELDDSALYLCASSLSLGRRNTQYFGPGTRLTVL.

This chain links TRBV4-1 with TRBJ2-7; D may be TRBD1 (5 bases). The CDR3 is 15 residues long. V was shortened by 2 bases and J by 0 bases, with 11 bases between the two germline ends. Looked up from germline, CDR1 is MGHRA and CDR2 is YSYEKL. CDR3 in DNA: TGCGCCAGCAGCCAAACCCCAGGGAACTCCTACGAGCAGTACTTC. It is translated as CASSQTPGNSYEQYF.

The CDR3 reads CASSNPGQDNEQYF. The CDR3 DNA reads as TGTGCCAGCAGCAATCCGGGACAGGACAACGAGCAGTACTTC. The chain links TRBV7-9 to TRBJ2-7; 8 bases agree with TRBD1. Germline lookup yields CDR1 SEHNR and CDR2 FQNEAQ (reference sequence). Trimming removed 5 bases from V and 5 bases from J; junction bases left unmatched: 8. The CDR3 is 14 residues long.

V gene TRBV4-3 combines with J gene TRBJ1-1; possibly TRBD1 for D (6 bases). The V gene lost 0 bases and the J gene lost 10 bases, with 15 bases spanning the gap. The germline V gene has CDR1 LGHNA and CDR2 YSLEER. This CDR3 has 14 amino acids. CDR3 region: CASSQDYGGFVAFF. The CDR3 region has the DNA TGCGCCAGCAGCCAAGATTATGGGGGCTTTGTAGCTTTCTTT.

The chain joins TRBV5-6 to TRBJ2-7; D not resolved. With 4 bases removed from V and 2 bases from J, the gap between germline ends came to 7 bases. Germline loops: CDR1 SGHDT, CDR2 YYEEEE. The CDR3 totals 12 residues. CDR3 sequence: CASSRLPYEQYF. The CDR3 DNA is TGTGCCAGCAGCCGGTTACCCTACGAGCAGTACTTC.

The rearrangement links TRBV9 to TRBJ2-1, with 9 bases aligning to TRBD2. The CDR3 covers 18 residues. Germline V gene lookup returns CDR1 SGDLS and CDR2 YYNGEE. J lost 4 bases, V lost 0 bases, and 11 bases had no gene match. CDR3 sequence (DNA): TGTGCCAGCAGCGTAGAGGGTAGCGGGGGCTCGCGATACAATGAGCAGTTCTTC. Translating gives CASSVEGSGGSRYNEQFF. Full variable domain (missing parts from reference TRBV9 and TRBJ2-1): DSGVTQTPKHLITATGQRVTLRCSPRSGDLSVYWYQQSLDQGLQFLIQYYNGEERAKGNILERFSAQQFPDLHSELNLSSLELGDSALYFCASSVEGSGGSRYNEQFFGPGTRLTVL.

This chain connects TRBV7-2 to TRBJ2-1; no clear D. Trimming stripped 6 bases from V and 0 bases from J, with 12 bases between. The CDR3 contains 15 residues. CDR1 and CDR2 from the germline V gene are SGHTA and FQGNSA. The CDR3 bases are TGTGCCAGCAGGCCTCTTCCAAGCTCCTACAATGAGCAGTTCTTC. Protein product: CASRPLPSSYNEQFF.

The DNA of the CDR3 is TGTGCCAACGTACTACTTGGACTAGCCGGGAACGAGCAGTACTTC. Its protein is CANVLLGLAGNEQYF. The chain combines TRBV21-1 with TRBJ2-7; the DNA was not used to check the table's D call, TRBD2. TRBV21-1 is marked as a pseudogene. CDR3 length: 15 amino acids.

Judged by abundance, this clone is medium-sized. V and J are TRBV7-2 and TRBJ2-3; unclear D gene. Germline V gene data show CDR1 as SGHTA and CDR2 as FQGNSA. The CDR3 is made up of 15 amino acids. V shed 2 bases and J shed 0 bases, with 9 bases lying between them. CDR3 DNA sequence: TGTGCCAGCAGCTTACTTTTGGGGAGCACAGATACGCAGTATTTT. Protein product: CASSLLLGSTDTQYF.

V is TRBV7-2 and J is TRBJ1-1; unclear D gene. The CDR3 is 13 residues long. V shed 5 bases and J shed 8 bases, with 15 bases lying between them. Per the germline V gene, CDR1 is SGHTA and CDR2 is FQGNSA. CDR3 sequence: CASSAAWLGEAFF. The CDR3 nucleotides read TGTGCCAGCAGCGCCGCGTGGTTGGGGGAAGCTTTCTTT. The full variable domain, in which reference TRBV7-2 and TRBJ1-1 provide the parts outside the CDR3, is GAGVSQSPSNKVTEKGKDVELRCDPISGHTALYWYRQSLGQGLEFLIYFQGNSAPDKSGLPSDRFSAERTGGSVSTLTIQRTQQEDSAVYLCASSAAWLGEAFFGQGTRLTVV.

In its sample, this clone is medium-sized. The gene calls are TRBV28 and TRBJ2-7; TRBD2 matches 12 bases. CDR3 size: 16 residues. V lost 1 base to trimming and J lost 2 bases; unmatched junction nucleotides: 3. Germline lookup yields CDR1 MDHEN and CDR2 SYDVKM. CDR3 sequence reads: CASSLLGLAGAYEQYF. DNA for the CDR3: TGTGCCAGCAGTTTATTGGGACTAGCGGGTGCCTACGAGCAGTACTTC.

In this sample, this clone turned up a few times. V is TRBV5-4 and J is TRBJ2-2; 7 nucleotides match TRBD1. Germline values: CDR1 SGHNT, CDR2 YYREEE (reference sequence). The CDR3 contains 13 residues. V gave up 3 bases and J gave up 8 bases; unmatched junction bases: 4. The chain's CDR3 is CASSSWTGGELFF. Written as DNA, the CDR3 is TGTGCCAGCAGCTCCTGGACAGGAGGGGAGCTGTTTTTT.

This chain links TRBV9 with TRBJ1-3, with no clear D. V was trimmed by 0 bases and J by 0 bases, leaving 7 bases between them. Germline V CDR1 and CDR2: SGDLS, YYNGEE. This CDR3 is 15 amino acids long. The CDR3 here is CASSVEMGSGNTIYF. The DNA of the CDR3 is TGTGCCAGCAGCGTAGAAATGGGCTCTGGAAACACCATATATTTT.

The chain uses TRBV28 and TRBJ1-2; D unresolved. CDR1 and CDR2 from the germline V gene are MDHEN and SYDVKM. The CDR3 runs 13 residues. Between the trimmed V and J ends, which lost 2 bases and 2 bases, there was a span of 6 bases. The CDR3 sequence is CASSLELNYGYTF. The CDR3 DNA sequence: TGTGCCAGCAGTTTAGAATTAAACTATGGCTACACCTTC.

The chain recombines TRBV5-6 with TRBJ2-5; 7 bases fit TRBD1. Trimming cost V 2 bases and J 0 bases; bases outside gene matches: 7. Germline V gives CDR1 SGHDT, CDR2 YYEEEE. This CDR3 spans 16 amino acids. The CDR3 nucleotides are TGTGCCAGCAGCTTCGATGGGACAGAGTACCAAGAGACCCAGTACTTC. It codes for CASSFDGTEYQETQYF.

The table lists this clone with a few counts. The chain couples TRBV6-6 to TRBJ1-6; 10 nucleotides align to TRBD1. The germline CDR1 and CDR2 sequences are MNHNY and SVGAGI (reference sequence). The CDR3 runs to 13 residues. Trimming at V came to 5 bases and at J to 8 bases, leaving 0 bases not matched to a gene. The chain's CDR3 is CASSDRGHSPLHF. The CDR3 region has the DNA TGTGCCAGCAGTGACAGGGGGCATTCACCCCTCCACTTT.

The V gene is TRBV19, the J gene TRBJ2-5; D uncertain. V was clipped by 2 bases and J by 3 bases, with 4 bases between them. CDR1 is LNHDA and CDR2 is SQIVND in the germline V gene (reference sequence). This CDR3 contains 12 residues. CDR3 sequence: CASSIMEETQYF. The CDR3 region has the DNA TGTGCCAGTAGTATAATGGAAGAGACCCAGTACTTC. Together with reference TRBV19 and TRBJ2-5, the CDR3 gives the full variable domain: DGGITQSPKYLFRKEGQNVTLSCEQNLNHDAMYWYRQDPGQGLRLIYYSQIVNDFQKGDIAEGYSVSREKKESFPLTVTSAQKNPTAFYLCASSIMEETQYFGPGTRLLVL.

The V gene is TRBV5-1, the J gene TRBJ2-7, with D hard to call. The V end was cut by 4 bases, the J end by 5 bases, with 16 bases between. Germline-derived CDR1 and CDR2 are SGHRS and YFSETQ. The CDR3 sequence is 14 residues long. As DNA, the CDR3 is TGCGCCAGCAGCACCCGGGCAGTGGTCGACGAGCAGTACTTC. Amino acid sequence: CASSTRAVVDEQYF.

This clone is a singleton in its sample. The chain has TRBV11-2 and TRBJ1-6; 7 positions match TRBD1. The length of the CDR3 is 15 residues. Germline lookup yields CDR1 SGHAT and CDR2 FQNNGV. The V and J ends lost 5 bases and 7 bases, in that order; junction bases with no gene match: 8. The CDR3 region is CASSDPRGMNSPLHF. For the CDR3, the DNA is TGTGCCAGCAGCGACCCCAGGGGGATGAATTCACCCCTCCACTTT.